Given below is one T cell receptor beta chain in context. No antigen is known for it. This CDR3 has 15 residues. CDR1 is WSHSY, CDR2 SAAADI, per germline. Trimming pared 4 bases from V and 3 bases from J, leaving 13 bases between. These data belong to a study of T cell clones after liver transplantation. At the level of the study: Liver transplant recipients had immunosuppression withdrawal attempted within 2 years. Third-party-reactive TCRbeta sequences from pre-transplant mixed lymphocyte reactions served as antigen-independent comparators.

Study-wide findings and caveats: A larger donor-reactive than third-party decline suggested partial antigen-specific deletion.

Unstimulated PBMCs were sorted into CD3+CD4+ and CD3+CD8+ populations. Produced via immunoSEQ multiplex PCR; TCRdb's table is partial and in-frame only. The sample includes roughly 62,000 clones, around two thirds of them seen just once. The clonotype originates from a human patient who received a liver transplant. Part of the T cells may come from the graft donor. The V and J genes are TRBV10-2 and TRBJ2-1, with D perhaps TRBD2 (6 bases). The sequences come from CD4+ T cells from blood, collected at the roughly 15-month timepoint. CDR3 DNA: TGCGCCAGCAGTGGTGGCGGGGTCATCTACAATGAGCAGTTCTTC. Protein: CASSGGGVIYNEQFF.